The 22 T cell receptor beta chains below come from one sample, sequenced in a study of T cell responses to AZD1222 COVID-19 vaccine. Sequencing used immunoSEQ multiplex PCR; TCRdb keeps in-frame clones, though not all of them. The table shows 150,000 to 250,000 clones, with about 93% occurring only once. The starting material was peripheral blood, obtained 28 days after the second AZD1222 dose. These receptors all stem from an adult who received the AZD1222 COVID-19 vaccine.

V and J are TRBV10-3 and TRBJ2-5; D might be TRBD1 or TRBD2, each matching 5 bases. In germline, CDR1 is ENHRY, CDR2 SYGVKD. The V and J ends lost 3 bases and 1 base respectively, with 21 bases between them. The CDR3 is 18 residues long. This chain's CDR3 is CAISDPNRGAGSQETQYF. As DNA, the CDR3 is TGTGCCATCAGTGACCCAAATCGAGGGGCGGGTAGCCAAGAGACCCAGTACTTC.

The J gene is TRBJ1-2, the V gene TRBV10-3; D is possibly TRBD1 (5 bases). CDR3 length: 15 residues. V was trimmed by 0 bases and J by 7 bases, leaving 15 bases between them. The germline gives CDR1 ENHRY, CDR2 SYGVKD. Here the CDR3 DNA reads TGTGCCATCAGTGAGTCCTCAGGGAGTAACGGTGGCTACACCTTC. Amino acid sequence: CAISESSGSNGGYTF.

V usage is TRBV6-5 and J usage is TRBJ1-2; D is undetermined. V was clipped by 0 bases and J by 4 bases, with 15 bases between them. Germline CDR1 MNHEY, CDR2 SVGAGI. The CDR3 runs to 16 residues. CDR3 in amino acids: CASSYSFPREIYGYTF. The CDR3 region has the DNA TGTGCCAGCAGTTACTCGTTCCCCCGGGAAATCTATGGCTACACCTTC.

In its sample, this clone was seen once. This rearrangement joins TRBV5-1 to TRBJ1-4; 7 bases align to TRBD1. V lost 4 bases, J lost 8 bases, and 8 bases stayed unmatched. The CDR3 is 14 residues long. The germline V gene encodes CDR1 SGHRS and CDR2 YFSETQ. CDR3 amino acids: CASSEGAGKEKLFF. The CDR3, as DNA: TGCGCCAGCAGCGAGGGGGCAGGGAAGGAAAAACTGTTTTTT.

The chain combines TRBV12-3 or TRBV12-4 with TRBJ1-5; D ambiguous. Between the trimmed V and J ends, which lost 6 bases and 0 bases, there was a span of 6 bases. The CDR3 spans 13 residues. The CDR3 protein is CASRMGSNQPQHF. The CDR3 DNA follows: TGTGCCAGCAGGATGGGTAGCAATCAGCCCCAGCATTTT.

The gene calls are TRBV5-4 and TRBJ2-7; TRBD2 agrees at 9 bases. In germline, CDR1 is SGHNT, CDR2 YYREEE (reference sequence). With V trimmed by 4 bases and J by 3 bases, 11 bases remained unmatched. The CDR3 sequence is 16 residues long. CDR3 sequence reads: CASSPPATSGRYEQYF. CDR3 DNA: TGTGCCAGCAGCCCACCCGCGACTAGCGGCCGCTACGAGCAGTACTTC.

This clone was seen just once. The V gene is TRBV5-1, the J gene TRBJ1-2, with D hard to call. The germline V and J ends were trimmed by 3 bases and 4 bases, with 16 bases remaining between them. Germline CDR1 reads SGHRS; CDR2 reads YFSETQ. The CDR3 is made up of 15 amino acids. The chain's CDR3 is CASSSGPPVSYGYTF. CDR3 DNA sequence: TGCGCCAGCAGCTCTGGACCCCCGGTTTCCTATGGCTACACCTTC. The full variable domain, rest sourced from reference TRBV5-1 and TRBJ1-2, is KAGVTQTPRYLIKTRGQQVTLSCSPISGHRSVSWYQQTPGQGLQFLFEYFSETQRNKGNFPGRFSGRQFSNSRSEMNVSTLELGDSALYLCASSSGPPVSYGYTFGSGTRLTVV.

This chain connects TRBV7-2 to TRBJ2-5; D is possibly TRBD2 (5 bases). V dropped 0 bases and J dropped 2 bases, with 13 bases sitting between them. The CDR3 is 16 amino acids. Germline V gene data show CDR1 as SGHTA and CDR2 as FQGNSA. CDR3: CASSLARGLGQETQYF. The CDR3 DNA reads TGTGCCAGCAGCTTAGCGCGAGGGTTGGGGCAAGAGACCCAGTACTTC.

This chain uses TRBV10-3 with TRBJ1-2, with a tentative D call TRBD1 (5 bases). Germline V gene lookup returns CDR1 ENHRY and CDR2 SYGVKD. CDR3 length equals 17 residues. V was pared by 3 bases and J by 2 bases, with 19 bases between. CDR3 protein: CAISEVGGAHWNYGYTF. DNA of the CDR3: TGTGCCATCAGTGAAGTCGGGGGAGCCCATTGGAACTATGGCTACACCTTC.

This chain links TRBV3-1 (or the pseudogene TRBV3-2) with TRBJ2-1, with 10 bases matching TRBD2. The V gene's germline CDR1 is LGHDT and CDR2 YNNKEL (reference sequence). The V and J ends lost 6 bases and 9 bases, in that order; junction bases with no gene match: 8. The CDR3 consists of 14 residues. The CDR3 spells CASSPLAGEVEQFF. Written as DNA, the CDR3 is TGTGCCAGCAGTCCTCTAGCGGGGGAGGTTGAGCAGTTCTTC.

This rearrangement joins TRBV19 to TRBJ1-5; TRBD1 is a possible D gene (5 bases). Trimming removed 3 bases at V and 6 bases at J, with 21 bases between. CDR3 length: 17 amino acids. Germline V gene sequence: CDR1 LNHDA, CDR2 SQIVND (reference sequence). CDR3 in DNA: TGTGCCAGTAGTATTAGTCCCGCGGGGGGAACCGGTCAGCCCCAGCATTTT. The encoded protein is CASSISPAGGTGQPQHF.

The rearrangement links TRBV19 to TRBJ1-2; TRBD1 aligns across 7 bases. V shed 3 bases, J shed 8 bases, and the junction held 12 bases outside the gene matches. The CDR3 totals 15 residues. The germline CDR1 and CDR2 sequences are LNHDA and SQIVND (reference sequence). The CDR3 region has the DNA TGTGCCAGTAGTATCCCCCACAGAGGACAGGAGGGCTACACCTTC. Translating gives CASSIPHRGQEGYTF.

The chain couples TRBV6-5 to TRBJ1-1; D may be TRBD1 (5 bases). CDR1 is MNHEY, CDR2 SVGAGI, per germline. There are 14 residues in the CDR3. V was cut by 6 bases and J by 0 bases, with 11 bases left in between. In nucleotides, the CDR3 is TGTGCCAGCAGACCCGGGGCCTTGAACACTGAAGCTTTCTTT. Its protein product is CASRPGALNTEAFF.

The chain recombines TRBV7-3 with TRBJ1-1; a possible D gene is TRBD1 (5 bases). CDR3 size: 14 residues. V was clipped by 3 bases and J by 6 bases, with 14 bases between them. The V gene's germline CDR1 is SGHTA and CDR2 FQGTGA. The CDR3 sequence is CASSFSPGGAEAFF. CDR3 in DNA: TGTGCCAGCAGCTTTTCCCCAGGAGGGGCTGAAGCTTTCTTT.

The chain recombines TRBV7-9 with TRBJ2-1; D call uncertain. The CDR3 has 14 amino acids. Between the trimmed V and J ends, which lost 5 bases and 0 bases, there was a span of 8 bases. CDR1 SEHNR and CDR2 FQNEAQ come from the germline V gene (reference sequence). The CDR3 reads CASSRLISYNEQFF. The CDR3, as DNA: TGTGCCAGCAGCCGACTGATCTCCTACAATGAGCAGTTCTTC.

The chain combines TRBV20-1 with TRBJ2-2; 12 bases agree with TRBD1. The CDR3 is made up of 15 amino acids. Germline V CDR1 and CDR2: DFQATT, SNEGSKA (reference sequence). V trimming: 3 bases; J trimming: 7 bases; junction bases outside the gene matches: 6. CDR3 protein: CSASNRDRGLGELFF. As DNA, the CDR3 is TGCAGTGCTAGTAATCGGGACAGGGGGCTCGGGGAGCTGTTTTTT.

The chain has TRBV7-2 and TRBJ2-2, with TRBD1 as a possible D gene (6 bases). The germline CDR1 and CDR2 sequences are SGHTA and FQGNSA. V lost 6 bases, J lost 7 bases, and 9 bases lay in between. The CDR3 covers 12 residues. Written as DNA, the CDR3 is TGTGCCAGCAGTTCAGGGGTCGGGGAGCTGTTTTTT. Its protein product is CASSSGVGELFF.

This chain uses TRBV10-2 with TRBJ2-7; D ambiguous. Germline assignment: CDR1 WSHSY and CDR2 SAAADI. This CDR3 spans 13 amino acids. With 2 bases removed from V and 4 bases from J, the gap between germline ends came to 9 bases. The CDR3 here is CASSEIGPYEQYF. CDR3 DNA sequence: TGCGCCAGCAGTGAGATTGGGCCATACGAGCAGTACTTC.

This chain connects TRBV29-1 to TRBJ2-1; 12 bases are a match to TRBD2. This CDR3 region has 15 residues. The germline V gene encodes CDR1 SQVTM and CDR2 ANQGSEA. V trimming: 4 bases; J trimming: 4 bases; junction bases outside the gene matches: 5. As DNA, the CDR3 is TGCAGCGTTGGATCCGGGACTAGCGGGTACAATGAGCAGTTCTTC. Its protein product is CSVGSGTSGYNEQFF.

The chain recombines TRBV28 with TRBJ1-2; D may be TRBD1 (6 bases). There are 12 residues in the CDR3. V lost 6 bases, J lost 8 bases, and 13 bases lay in between. Germline assignment: CDR1 MDHEN and CDR2 SYDVKM. The chain's CDR3 is CASSNRADGYTF. The CDR3, as DNA: TGTGCCAGCAGCAACAGGGCCGACGGCTACACCTTC.

The rearrangement uses TRBV27 and TRBJ1-1; 8 nucleotides align to TRBD1. The CDR3 length is 14 residues. The junction had 8 bases not matched to a gene; V was cut back by 10 bases and J by 1 base. The germline CDR1 and CDR2 sequences are MNHEY and SMNVEV (reference sequence). The CDR3 coding sequence is TGTGCCAACCCGGACAGGGAACGGAACACTGAAGCTTTCTTT. This sequence encodes CANPDRERNTEAFF.

A single count supports this clone. The chain joins TRBV4-1 to TRBJ2-3, with D perhaps matching TRBD1 or TRBD2 (5 bases each). The germline V gene has CDR1 MGHRA and CDR2 YSYEKL. V lost 3 bases to trimming and J lost 2 bases, with 18 bases between them. This CDR3 is 17 amino acids long. This chain's CDR3 is CASSHPPPGRNTDTQYF. CDR3 in DNA: TGCGCCAGCAGCCATCCCCCGCCGGGACGGAACACAGATACGCAGTATTTT.